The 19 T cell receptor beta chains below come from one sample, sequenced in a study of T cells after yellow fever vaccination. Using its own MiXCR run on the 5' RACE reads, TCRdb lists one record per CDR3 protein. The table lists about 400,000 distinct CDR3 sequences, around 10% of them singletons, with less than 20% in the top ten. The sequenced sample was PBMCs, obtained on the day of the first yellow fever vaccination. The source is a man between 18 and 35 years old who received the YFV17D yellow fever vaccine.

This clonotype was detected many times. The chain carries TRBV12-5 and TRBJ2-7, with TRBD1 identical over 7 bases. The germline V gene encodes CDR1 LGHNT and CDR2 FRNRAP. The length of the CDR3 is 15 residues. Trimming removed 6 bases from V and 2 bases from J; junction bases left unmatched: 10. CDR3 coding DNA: TGTGCTAGTGGACCTCGGGACAGCGGTGCCTACGAGCAGTACTTC. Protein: CASGPRDSGAYEQYF.

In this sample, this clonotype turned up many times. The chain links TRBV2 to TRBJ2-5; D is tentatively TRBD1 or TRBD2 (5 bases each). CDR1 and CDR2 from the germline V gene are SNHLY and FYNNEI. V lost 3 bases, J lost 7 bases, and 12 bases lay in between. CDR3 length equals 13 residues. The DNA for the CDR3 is TGTGCCAGCAGTGACGGGGCGGCGGGGACCCAGTACTTC. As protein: CASSDGAAGTQYF. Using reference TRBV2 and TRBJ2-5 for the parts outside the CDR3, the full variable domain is EPEVTQTPSHQVTQMGQEVILRCVPISNHLYFYWYRQILGQKVEFLVSFYNNEISEKSEIFDDQFSVERPDGSNFTLKIRSTKLEDSAMYFCASSDGAAGTQYFGPGTRLLVL.

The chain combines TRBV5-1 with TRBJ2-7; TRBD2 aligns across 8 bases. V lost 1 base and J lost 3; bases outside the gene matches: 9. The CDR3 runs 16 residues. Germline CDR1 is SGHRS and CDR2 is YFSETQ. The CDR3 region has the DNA TGCGCCAGCAGCTTGTATCTAGCGGGTAATGGCTACGAGCAGTACTTC. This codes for CASSLYLAGNGYEQYF.

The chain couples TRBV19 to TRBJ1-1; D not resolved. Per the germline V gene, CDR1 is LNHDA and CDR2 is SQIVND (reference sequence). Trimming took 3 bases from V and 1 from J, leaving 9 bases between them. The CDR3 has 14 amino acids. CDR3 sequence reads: CASSIKWGNTEAFF. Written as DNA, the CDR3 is TGTGCCAGTAGTATCAAGTGGGGGAACACTGAAGCTTTCTTT.

The CDR3 spells CAFSFRGYVLKYNEQFF. CDR3 nucleotides: TGTGCCTTCAGTTTTCGGGGCTACGTCCTCAAGTACAATGAGCAGTTCTTC. The rearrangement uses TRBV3-1 and TRBJ2-1, with D possibly being TRBD1 or TRBD2 (5 bases each). The germline V gene has CDR1 LGHDT and CDR2 YNNKEL (reference sequence). This CDR3 is 17 amino acids long. The V and J ends lost 11 bases and 4 bases respectively, with 27 bases between them.

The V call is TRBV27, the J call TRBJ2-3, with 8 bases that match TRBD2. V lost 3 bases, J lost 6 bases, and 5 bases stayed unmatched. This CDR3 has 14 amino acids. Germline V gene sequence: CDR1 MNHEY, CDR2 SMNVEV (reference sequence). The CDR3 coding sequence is TGTGCCAGCAGTTTGGAGGTAGCGGGGGATACGCAGTATTTT. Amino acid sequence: CASSLEVAGDTQYF.

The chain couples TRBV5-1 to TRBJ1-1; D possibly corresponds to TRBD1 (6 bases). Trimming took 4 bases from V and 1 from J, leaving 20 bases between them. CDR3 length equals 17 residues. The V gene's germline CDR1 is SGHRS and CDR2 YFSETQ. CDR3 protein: CASSLGRVGGANTEAFF. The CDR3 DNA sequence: TGCGCCAGCAGCCTGGGGCGTGTGGGGGGCGCGAACACTGAAGCTTTCTTT.

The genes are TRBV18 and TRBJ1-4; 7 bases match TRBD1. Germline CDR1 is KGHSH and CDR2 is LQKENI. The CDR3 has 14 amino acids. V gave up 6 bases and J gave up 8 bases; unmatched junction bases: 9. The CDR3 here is CASSPGQDLEKLFF. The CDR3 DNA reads TGTGCCAGCTCCCCAGGACAGGATTTGGAAAAACTGTTTTTT. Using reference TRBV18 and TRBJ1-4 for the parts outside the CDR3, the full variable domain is NAGVMQNPRHLVRRRGQEARLRCSPMKGHSHVYWYRQLPEEGLKFMVYLQKENIIDESGMPKERFSAEFPKEGPSILRIQQVVRGDSAAYFCASSPGQDLEKLFFGSGTQLSVL.

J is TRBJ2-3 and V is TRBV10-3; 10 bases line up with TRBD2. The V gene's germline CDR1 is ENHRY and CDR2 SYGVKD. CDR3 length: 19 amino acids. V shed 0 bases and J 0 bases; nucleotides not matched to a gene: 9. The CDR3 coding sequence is TGTGCCATCAGTGAGTCAGGTAGCGGGGGGAACCCTAGCACAGATACGCAGTATTTT. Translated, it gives CAISESGSGGNPSTDTQYF.

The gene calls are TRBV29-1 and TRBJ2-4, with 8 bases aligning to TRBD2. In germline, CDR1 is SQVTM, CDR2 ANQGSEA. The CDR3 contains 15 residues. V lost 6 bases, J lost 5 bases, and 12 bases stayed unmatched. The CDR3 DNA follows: TGCAGCGTGGCTCCGGGACTAGGGGGGCAAAACATTCAGTACTTC. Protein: CSVAPGLGGQNIQYF.

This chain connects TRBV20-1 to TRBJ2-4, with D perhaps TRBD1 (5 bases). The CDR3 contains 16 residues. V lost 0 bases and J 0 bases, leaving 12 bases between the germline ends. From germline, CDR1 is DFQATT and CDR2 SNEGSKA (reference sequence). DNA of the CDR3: TGCAGTGCTAGAGATATAGGGGAACTAGCCAAAAACATTCAGTACTTC. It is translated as CSARDIGELAKNIQYF.

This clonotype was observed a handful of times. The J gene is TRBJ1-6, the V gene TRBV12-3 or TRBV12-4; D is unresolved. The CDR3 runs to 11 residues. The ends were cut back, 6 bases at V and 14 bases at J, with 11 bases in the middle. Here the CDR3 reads CASRSGKALHF. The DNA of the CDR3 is TGTGCCAGCAGGTCGGGAAAGGCCCTCCACTTT.

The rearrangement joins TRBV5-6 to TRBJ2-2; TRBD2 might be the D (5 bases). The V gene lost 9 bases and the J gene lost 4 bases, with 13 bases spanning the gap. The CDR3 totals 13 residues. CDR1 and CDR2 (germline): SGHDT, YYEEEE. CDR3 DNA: TGTGCCATGGGCTTCGGGGTCACCGGGGAGCTGTTTTTT. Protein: CAMGFGVTGELFF.

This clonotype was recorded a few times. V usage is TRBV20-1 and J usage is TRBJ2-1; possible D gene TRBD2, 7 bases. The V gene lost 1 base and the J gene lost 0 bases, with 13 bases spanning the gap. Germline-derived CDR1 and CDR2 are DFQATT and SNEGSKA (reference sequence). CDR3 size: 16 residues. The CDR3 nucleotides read TGCAGTGCTAGAGTAGGAGGGGGGGGCTCCTACAATGAGCAGTTCTTC. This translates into CSARVGGGGSYNEQFF.

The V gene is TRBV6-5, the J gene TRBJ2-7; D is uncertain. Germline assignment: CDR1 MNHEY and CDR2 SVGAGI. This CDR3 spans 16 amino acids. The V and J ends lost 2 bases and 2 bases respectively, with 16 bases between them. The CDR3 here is CASSYRAEHETYEQYV. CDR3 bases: TGTGCCAGCAGTTACAGGGCGGAGCATGAGACCTACGAGCAGTACGTC.

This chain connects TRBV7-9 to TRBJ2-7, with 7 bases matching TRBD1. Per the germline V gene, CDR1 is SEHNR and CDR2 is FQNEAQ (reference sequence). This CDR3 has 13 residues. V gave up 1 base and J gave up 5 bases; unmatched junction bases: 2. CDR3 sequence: CASSLEQGNEQYV. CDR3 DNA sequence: TGTGCCAGCAGCTTAGAACAGGGGAACGAGCAGTACGTC.

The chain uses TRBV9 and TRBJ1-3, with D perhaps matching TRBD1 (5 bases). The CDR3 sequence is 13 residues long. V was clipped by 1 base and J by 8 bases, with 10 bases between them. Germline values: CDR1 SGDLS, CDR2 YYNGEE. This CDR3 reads CASSVMLGDTIYF. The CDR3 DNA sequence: TGTGCCAGCAGCGTAATGCTGGGGGACACCATATATTTT.

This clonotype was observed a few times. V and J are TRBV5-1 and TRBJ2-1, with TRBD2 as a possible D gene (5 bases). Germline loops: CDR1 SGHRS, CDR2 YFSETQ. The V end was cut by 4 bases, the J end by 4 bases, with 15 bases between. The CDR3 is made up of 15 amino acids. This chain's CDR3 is CASSPHWEKYNEQFF. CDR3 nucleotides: TGCGCCAGCAGCCCCCATTGGGAGAAATACAATGAGCAGTTCTTC.

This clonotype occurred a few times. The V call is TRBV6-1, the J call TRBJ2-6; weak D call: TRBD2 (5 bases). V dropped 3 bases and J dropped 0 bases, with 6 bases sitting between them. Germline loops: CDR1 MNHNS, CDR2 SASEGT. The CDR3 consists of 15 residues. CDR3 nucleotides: TGTGCCAGCAGTGAGGGGAGCTCTGGGGCCAACGTCCTGACTTTC. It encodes CASSEGSSGANVLTF.